The source of this TCR beta chain is a study of T cells in Graves' hyperthyroidism and ophthalmopathy (dated by TCRdb to the late 2010s). Background for the entire study: Peripheral blood was collected at initial diagnosis, before any treatment. The paper reports TCR Vbeta CDR3 sequencing of some 140 peripheral blood samples: 40 to 45 ophthalmopathy, about 75 hyperthyroidism and approximately 17 progressor patients. After blood sampling, hyperthyroidism patients were treated with methimazole at a starting dose of 30 mg daily, and ophthalmopathy patients were treated with high-dose intravenous methylprednisolone. The 75 to 100 discovery patients were divided at random into training and test sets in a 7:3 ratio. Thyroid tissue and blood T-cell repertoires from about 6 Graves' hyperthyroidism patients were also compared in the study. Whether ophthalmopathy could be predicted prospectively was tested in an independent validation cohort made up of 18 to 20 hyperthyroidism patients plus 17 patients who later progressed to ophthalmopathy. To identify TCR V-J signatures that set the groups apart, the researchers used a discovery cohort of 95 to 100 patients, made up of roughly 45 with Graves' ophthalmopathy and 57 with stable Graves' hyperthyroidism.

Overall study results and their limits: Most expanded thyroid clonotypes (frequency above 0.001) were also found in blood, which suggests that blood repertoires may mirror thyroid immune responses. In validation, the model predicted progression to ophthalmopathy with around 71% sensitivity and approximately 72% specificity, a median of about 6 months before onset. In cross-validation, a model built on a 13 V-J signature told ophthalmopathy apart from stable hyperthyroidism with 87.88% sensitivity and roughly 83% specificity, and in testing the same model reached 80%/75%. No statistical method was used to fix the sample size in advance, and group allocation was not hidden from the investigators.

TCR beta CDR3 regions were amplified from RNA transcripts. A first-round RT-PCR of the TCR CDR3 used the HTBI primer set with the Qiagen OneStep RT-PCR kit. The libraries were constructed in a second round of multiplex PCR and then size-selected and purified. Libraries were sequenced paired-end with 100 bp reads on an Illumina HiSeq2000. In the paper's pipeline: SOAPnuke was used to process the raw data, removing reads that contained adapters or uncalled bases, had a mean Phred below 15, or lacked an exact match to the constant primer or identifier. COPE v1.2.5 was used to merge high-quality paired reads, and clonotypes were defined as unique nucleotide sequences. MiTCR v1.1 was used to align the clonotypes against IMGT TRBV, TRBD and TRBJ reference segments. The analysis was restricted to V-J combinations with a frequency above 0.0001, which together covered 99.2% of the repertoires. A TCS score was defined as the ratio between F50 (clonal expansion) and ExV (chaos), using BLOSUM62-based TCRdist between CDR3 peptides within each V-J. Welch's t-statistics and random forest reduced around 510 V-J features to roughly 13, which were used in a naive Bayes classifier (R e1071). The public sequencing data were trimmed at Q25 with fastp and processed into clonotypes with MiXCR by TCRdb, which kept only in-frame beta chains. Each CDR3 protein gets just one entry, which takes the most common genes and DNA from the rows behind it. TCRdb's processing, not the authors' own work, is the source of the V and J calls. The sample contains roughly 530,000 distinct CDR3 sequences, roughly 15% of them found a single time. The top ten clones comprise 17% of the sample.

This clonotype was detected only a few times. The antigen this receptor binds is unknown. No clone much larger than this one lies a single base away; base qualities are absent. Counted from cysteine to phenylalanine, this CDR3 has 15 amino acids. The entry retains the CDR3 DNA only, 45 bases that are in frame from base 1. From a lookup of the germline V gene (reference sequence), CDR1 and CDR2 are DFQATT and SNEGSKA. V drops 3 bases and J drops 1 base, leaving 15 bases in between. Ophthalmopathy patients had moderately to severely active disease, Clinical Activity Score of at least 3, NOSPECS grade of at least 4, and duration under 3 months. Patients with uncontrolled infections, other autoimmune diseases, pregnancy or lactation were excluded. Diagnoses relied on clinical symptoms, serum thyroxine and TRAb, thyroid ultrasound and orbital computed tomography. PBMCs were separated from 10 ml of fresh peripheral blood using Ficoll-Paque density gradient centrifugation. Trizol reagent was used to extract total RNA, and RNA quality was then checked on an Agilent 2100 Bioanalyzer.

This chain joins TRBV20-1 to TRBJ1-1; possibly the D gene is TRBD1, per 5 matching bases. This TCR was sampled from a young woman with Graves' ophthalmopathy. Sequencing was done on a sample of blood. The nucleotide sequence is TGCAGTGCTAGGAGCGGTGGGACGGCGAACACTGAAGCTTTCTTT. Its coded protein is CSARSGGTANTEAFF.